The rows below give T cell receptor beta chains drawn from one sample of a study of T cells after yellow fever vaccination. TCRdb reanalysed the 5' RACE reads using MiXCR and keeps one entry per CDR3 protein. The sample includes 300,000 or so distinct CDR3 sequences, 3% to 4.5% seen only once; the top ten take about 24%. Sequenced here: PBMCs, sampled 5 days after the yellow fever booster vaccination. These receptors all come from a young man who received the YFV17D yellow fever vaccine. Each CDR3 is given with its conserved first and last residue. D genes are given only for firm matches. Clone size appears in some rows only: once, few, many, or a class for an expanded clone.

>TRBV5-4|many|TRBJ2-5|NA
CASSLGVEAKETQYF
TGTGCCAGCAGCTTGGGGGTTGAAGCGAAGGAGACCCAGTACTTC
>TRBV2|few|TRBJ2-3|TRBD2
CASAIAGSTDTQYF
TGTGCCAGCGCAATAGCGGGGAGCACAGATACGCAGTATTTT
>TRBV18|many|TRBJ2-2|NA
CASSPRANGFTGELFF
TGTGCCAGCTCACCAAGGGCGAATGGTTTCACCGGGGAGCTGTTTTTT
>TRBV12-3/TRBV12-4|many|TRBJ2-3|NA
CASSFPPLGGEDTQYF
TGTGCCAGCAGTTTCCCCCCTTTAGGGGGGGAAGATACGCAGTATTTT
>TRBV6-5|many|TRBJ2-7|TRBD2
CASRPKWGLANSYEQYF
TGTGCCAGCAGACCGAAATGGGGACTAGCCAACTCCTACGAGCAGTACTTC
>TRBV20-1|NA|TRBJ2-3|NA
CSNTPLAMTRGEKDTQYF
TGCAGTAACACCCCACTAGCTATGACTAGGGGGGAGAAGGATACGCAGTATTTT
>TRBV12-5|few|TRBJ2-3|NA
CASGPETDTQYF
TGTGCTAGTGGTCCGGAGACAGATACGCAGTATTTT
>TRBV7-2|NA|TRBJ1-5|NA
CASSPGQAIQPQHF
TGTGCCAGCAGCCCAGGGCAGGCGATTCAGCCCCAGCATTTT
>TRBV28|NA|TRBJ1-1|NA
CASKWDTNTEAFF
TGTGCCAGCAAGTGGGACACGAACACTGAAGCTTTCTTT
>TRBV5-4|many|TRBJ1-2|TRBD1
CASSVTRTGDVGYTF
TGTGCCAGCAGCGTTACGAGGACAGGGGATGTAGGCTACACCTTC
>TRBV6-5|NA|TRBJ2-3|TRBD2
CASSYSRGAGGTDTQYF
TGTGCCAGCAGTTACTCAAGAGGAGCGGGGGGCACAGATACGCAGTATTTT
>TRBV24-1|few|TRBJ1-2|NA
CATSAPPTPRAYGYTF
TGTGCCACCAGTGCCCCCCCGACCCCCCGGGCCTATGGCTACACCTTC
>TRBV7-3|few|TRBJ2-7|TRBD2
CASSLLAGGPGEQYF
TGTGCCAGCAGCTTACTAGCGGGGGGGCCGGGCGAGCAGTACTTC
>TRBV2|few|TRBJ2-5|TRBD1
CASTDRGKETQYF
TGTGCCAGCACGGACAGGGGAAAAGAGACCCAGTACTTC
>TRBV29-1|many|TRBJ1-1|TRBD1
CSGTGGTEAFF
TGCAGCGGGACAGGGGGCACTGAAGCTTTCTTT
>TRBV7-3|NA|TRBJ2-3|NA
CASSLTGGYMDTQYF
TGTGCCAGCAGCTTAACGGGCGGGTACATGGATACGCAGTATTTT
>TRBV28|NA|TRBJ1-2|TRBD1
CASSPPRDRGVRGYTF
TGTGCCAGCAGTCCCCCCCGGGACAGGGGGGTTCGTGGCTACACCTTC
>TRBV28|few|TRBJ2-1|TRBD1
CASSSDRGSNEQFF
TGTGCCAGCAGTTCGGACAGGGGTAGCAATGAGCAGTTCTTC
>TRBV12-3/TRBV12-4|NA|TRBJ1-2|NA
CASHTWVGDTANYGYTF
TGTGCCAGCCATACATGGGTAGGGGACACAGCTAACTATGGCTACACCTTC
>TRBV7-8|many|TRBJ2-2|NA
CASSTRTLSNTGELFF
TGTGCCAGCAGCACTAGGACATTATCGAACACCGGGGAGCTGTTTTTT
>TRBV6-2/TRBV6-3|many|TRBJ2-1|TRBD2
CASVPGLAGAAGWIEQFF
TGTGCCAGCGTTCCGGGACTAGCGGGGGCCGCCGGTTGGATTGAGCAGTTCTTC
>TRBV20-1|NA|TRBJ1-2|TRBD1
CSARGTGQGYYGYTF
TGCAGTGCTAGAGGGACGGGACAGGGCTATTATGGCTACACCTTC
>TRBV27|NA|TRBJ1-6|TRBD1
CASSLRLRGGTDNSPLHF
TGTGCCAGCAGTTTACGGTTGAGAGGCGGGACAGATAATTCACCCCTCCACTTT
>TRBV5-1|few|TRBJ2-4|TRBD2
CASSTGGDGNIQYF
TGCGCCAGCAGTACGGGGGGTGACGGTAACATTCAGTACTTC
>TRBV10-1|NA|TRBJ1-6|NA
CASRPHQPPREWIDSPLHF
TGCGCCAGCAGGCCGCACCAACCTCCCAGGGAGTGGATTGATTCACCCCTCCACTTT
>TRBV2|few|TRBJ2-4|NA
CASSGFAGRLAKNIQYF
TGTGCCAGCAGTGGGTTTGCGGGACGGCTAGCCAAAAACATTCAGTACTTC
>TRBV19|few|TRBJ2-2|TRBD2
CASELAGGGELFF
TGTGCCAGTGAGCTAGCGGGGGGCGGGGAGCTGTTTTTT
>TRBV7-9|many|TRBJ2-3|TRBD2
CASSPRLAGGPSTDTQYF
TGTGCCAGCAGCCCCCGACTAGCGGGGGGACCTAGCACAGATACGCAGTATTTT
>TRBV6-5|NA|TRBJ2-1|NA
CASSPGPYNEQFF
TGTGCCAGCAGCCCCGGGCCATACAATGAGCAGTTCTTC